A single sample is the source of the 10 T cell receptor beta chains below, sequenced in a study of monozygotic twins with inflammatory bowel disease. TCRdb re-called the 5' RACE reads; every CDR3 protein appears as one record, without DNA. The sample totals 300,000 to 350,000 distinct CDR3 sequences. The sequenced sample was blood. These receptors all come from a human donor with ulcerative colitis or Crohn's disease, or a healthy co-twin of an affected twin (not recorded which).

This chain connects TRBV28 to TRBJ1-2. CDR3 size: 12 residues. From germline, CDR1 is MDHEN and CDR2 SYDVKM. CDR3 sequence: CASSLWEYGYTF.

This chain links TRBV12-3 or TRBV12-4 with TRBJ2-7; the TCRdb D gene call, TRBD1, has no DNA to confirm it. The length of the CDR3 is 14 residues. The CDR3 reads CASSSNRENYEQYF.

V gene TRBV3-1 combines with J gene TRBJ2-7; the D call of TRBD1 rests on TCRdb alone, since no DNA is present to check it. The germline gives CDR1 LGHDT, CDR2 YNNKEL (reference sequence). The CDR3 loop spans 16 amino acids. The CDR3 loop is CASSQDRVQYSYEQYF.

J is TRBJ2-2 and V is TRBV20-1. The CDR3 spans 13 residues. Germline values: CDR1 DFQATT, CDR2 SNEGSKA (reference sequence). The CDR3: CSARSPNTGELFF.

V usage is TRBV25-1 and J usage is TRBJ2-1; TCRdb outputs TRBD1, but without DNA this stays unchecked. Germline CDR1 is MGHDK and CDR2 is SYGVNS. The CDR3 sequence is 16 residues long. Here the CDR3 reads CASSTAGQVSDNEQFF. Complete variable domain (other parts from reference TRBV25-1 and TRBJ2-1): EADIYQTPRYLVIGTGKKITLECSQTMGHDKMYWYQQDPGMELHLIHYSYGVNSTEKGDLSSESTVSRIRTEHFPLTLESARPSHTSQYLCASSTAGQVSDNEQFFGPGTRLTVL.

This chain uses TRBV20-1 with TRBJ2-2; TCRdb selects TRBD1, and the lack of DNA leaves this call unchecked. This CDR3 is 13 amino acids long. The germline V gene encodes CDR1 DFQATT and CDR2 SNEGSKA (reference sequence). CDR3 sequence: CSAYRGWTGELFF.

The chain carries TRBV7-9 and TRBJ2-5; the TCRdb D gene call, TRBD2, has no DNA to confirm it. The CDR3 spans 17 residues. Germline CDR1 is SEHNR and CDR2 is FQNEAQ (reference sequence). The CDR3 spells CASSSDPLVGFQETQYF.

The gene calls are TRBV5-1 and TRBJ2-3; TCRdb lists TRBD1, though no DNA is available to test this call. Germline CDR1 SGHRS, CDR2 YFSETQ. The length of the CDR3 is 15 residues. This chain's CDR3 is CASSGGHAGGNTQYF.

The V gene is TRBV4-3, the J gene TRBJ2-7. The length of the CDR3 is 13 residues. CDR1 and CDR2 from the germline V gene are LGHNA and YSLEER. CDR3: CASSQLGAYEQYF.

This chain links TRBV20-1 with TRBJ2-5; without DNA, the TCRdb call of TRBD2 cannot be checked. CDR3 size: 15 residues. Germline V CDR1 and CDR2: DFQATT, SNEGSKA (reference sequence). CDR3 in amino acids: CSALKSGLAEETQYF.